The 32 T cell receptor beta chains below all came from one sample that was sequenced in a study of cytomegalovirus exposure and HLA in healthy donors. 60 Vbeta and 13 Jbeta primers were used in PCR. TCRdb keeps only in-frame clones here, not all; method: immunoSEQ multiplex PCR. The repertoire includes about 120,000 clones, around 80% of them detected once, and 2.5% to 3.5% sits in the top ten. What was sequenced was PBMCs. All receptors come from a middle-aged woman in good health and CMV-seropositive.

This clone turned up a few times. The CDR3 nucleotides are TGTGCCTCTACAGTCAGGAACACTGAAGCTTTCTTT. It translates to CASTVRNTEAFF. The J gene is TRBJ1-1, the V gene TRBV19; D not resolved. This CDR3 has 12 amino acids. CDR1 LNHDA and CDR2 SQIVND come from the germline V gene (reference sequence). V shed 11 bases and J shed 1 base, with 11 bases lying between them.

V usage is TRBV5-1 and J usage is TRBJ2-5; D is possibly TRBD2 (6 bases). This CDR3 is 15 amino acids long. V was cut by 5 bases and J by 3 bases, with 17 bases left in between. Per germline, CDR1 SGHRS and CDR2 YFSETQ. The CDR3 DNA follows: TGCGCCAGCAGTTTCGGGCCGGCGGGAAAAGAGACCCAGTACTTC. It yields the protein CASSFGPAGKETQYF. The whole variable domain, remainder taken from reference TRBV5-1 and TRBJ2-5, is KAGVTQTPRYLIKTRGQQVTLSCSPISGHRSVSWYQQTPGQGLQFLFEYFSETQRNKGNFPGRFSGRQFSNSRSEMNVSTLELGDSALYLCASSFGPAGKETQYFGPGTRLLVL.

This clone was detected a few times. The genes are TRBV6-5 and TRBJ1-2, with 8 positions matching TRBD1. CDR3 size: 13 residues. J lost 4 bases, V lost 5 bases, and 3 bases had no gene match. From germline, CDR1 is MNHEY and CDR2 SVGAGI. CDR3 sequence (DNA): TGTGCCAGCAGTCGGACAGGGTTCTATGGCTACACCTTC. Its protein is CASSRTGFYGYTF.

This clone occurred a few times. The chain employs TRBV6-1 and TRBJ1-4; D unclear. Per the germline V gene, CDR1 is MNHNS and CDR2 is SASEGT. V dropped 4 bases and J dropped 7 bases, with 13 bases sitting between them. The length of the CDR3 is 14 residues. CDR3 in DNA: TGTGCCAGCAGTGGGGCGGGTTTGGGTGAAAAACTGTTTTTT. Amino acid sequence: CASSGAGLGEKLFF.

The chain employs TRBV5-6 and TRBJ1-1; 9 bases agree with TRBD1. Germline V gives CDR1 SGHDT, CDR2 YYEEEE. The CDR3 loop spans 14 amino acids. The V gene end was trimmed by 4 bases and the J gene end by 4 bases; junction bases not matched to a gene: 5. CDR3 loop: CASSIGQGTTEAFF. CDR3 bases: TGTGCCAGCAGCATTGGACAGGGGACCACTGAAGCTTTCTTT. The whole variable domain, filled in from reference TRBV5-6 and TRBJ1-1, reads DAGVTQSPTHLIKTRGQQVTLRCSPKSGHDTVSWYQQALGQGPQFIFQYYEEEERQRGNFPDRFSGHQFPNYSSELNVNALLLGDSALYLCASSIGQGTTEAFFGQGTRLTVV.

V gene TRBV9 combines with J gene TRBJ1-1; TRBD1 aligns across 8 bases. V lost 0 bases and J lost 4; bases outside the gene matches: 5. The CDR3 totals 15 residues. The germline CDR1 and CDR2 sequences are SGDLS and YYNGEE. The CDR3 nucleotides are TGTGCCAGCAGCGTAGGAACAGGGGGGGGCACTGAAGCTTTCTTT. Translated, it gives CASSVGTGGGTEAFF. The full variable domain, rest sourced from reference TRBV9 and TRBJ1-1, is DSGVTQTPKHLITATGQRVTLRCSPRSGDLSVYWYQQSLDQGLQFLIQYYNGEERAKGNILERFSAQQFPDLHSELNLSSLELGDSALYFCASSVGTGGGTEAFFGQGTRLTVV.

This chain joins TRBV9 and TRBJ2-3, with a weak D call TRBD1 (6 bases). The CDR3 is 15 amino acids. Trimming took off 4 bases at V and 1 base at J, with 13 bases between the two ends. The germline CDR1 and CDR2 sequences are SGDLS and YYNGEE. The CDR3 DNA sequence: TGTGCCAGCAGCCTACAGGGCTCTCGCACAGATACGCAGTATTTT. This sequence encodes CASSLQGSRTDTQYF.

This clone has a single count. The rearrangement joins TRBV7-6 to TRBJ1-1; D unclear. The germline CDR1 and CDR2 sequences are SGHVS and FNYEAQ. The CDR3 sequence is 15 residues long. V lost 5 bases and J lost 6, with 19 bases in between. The CDR3 spells CASSLLGVISAEAFF. As DNA, the CDR3 is TGTGCCAGCAGCCTCCTCGGGGTGATTTCGGCTGAAGCTTTCTTT.

The chain combines TRBV4-2 with TRBJ1-4; 10 bases fit TRBD1. The CDR3 length is 16 residues. Germline V gene lookup returns CDR1 LGHNA and CDR2 YNFKEQ. The V segment lost 3 bases and the J segment 4 bases; nucleotides outside the gene matches: 5. CDR3 DNA sequence: TGTGCCAGCAGCCAGGCCCGGGACAGGGGTAATGAAAAACTGTTTTTT. Its protein product is CASSQARDRGNEKLFF.

The V gene is TRBV15, the J gene TRBJ1-5; TRBD1 agrees at 7 bases. The CDR3 sequence is 16 residues long. The V gene's germline CDR1 is LNHNV and CDR2 YYDKDF (reference sequence). V lost 8 bases, J lost 2 bases, and 12 bases stayed unmatched. The CDR3, as DNA: TGTGCCACCTCTTTGACAGGGACGGGGGGCAATCAGCCCCAGCATTTT. It encodes CATSLTGTGGNQPQHF.

The genes are TRBV11-3 and TRBJ2-2, with D possibly matching TRBD2 (6 bases). Germline lookup yields CDR1 SGHNT and CDR2 YENEEA. Trimming removed 5 bases at V and 4 bases at J, with 8 bases between. This CDR3 is built from 13 residues. CDR3 in amino acids: CASSTGVTGELFF. For the CDR3, the DNA is TGTGCCAGCAGCACGGGAGTCACCGGGGAGCTGTTTTTT. Full variable domain (rest looked up from reference TRBV11-3 and TRBJ2-2): EAGVVQSPRYKIIEKKQPVAFWCNPISGHNTLYWYLQNLGQGPELLIRYENEEAVDDSQLPKDRFSAERLKGVDSTLKIQPAELGDSAVYLCASSTGVTGELFFGEGSRLTVL.

This chain connects TRBV7-3 to TRBJ2-7, with a tentative D call TRBD2 (5 bases). The germline V and J ends were trimmed by 2 bases and 5 bases, with 10 bases remaining between them. The CDR3 contains 13 residues. The germline V gene encodes CDR1 SGHTA and CDR2 FQGTGA. CDR3 DNA sequence: TGTGCCAGCAGCTTAGGACCCGGGGACGAGCAGTACTTC. The encoded protein is CASSLGPGDEQYF. Looking up the rest from reference TRBV7-3 and TRBJ2-7 gives the full variable domain: GAGVSQTPSNKVTEKGKYVELRCDPISGHTALYWYRQSLGQGPEFLIYFQGTGAADDSGLPNDRFFAVRPEGSVSTLKIQRTERGDSAVYLCASSLGPGDEQYFGPGTRLTVT.

This rearrangement joins TRBV7-6 to TRBJ2-7; 8 nucleotides agree with TRBD2. Germline values: CDR1 SGHVS, CDR2 FNYEAQ. The CDR3 extends over 15 amino acids. V shed 5 bases, J shed 0 bases, and the junction held 6 bases outside the gene matches. DNA of the CDR3: TGTGCCAGCAGCCTAGGAAGCGGGGGCTCCTACGAGCAGTACTTC. This gives the protein CASSLGSGGSYEQYF.

This clone showed up just a few times. The chain links TRBV10-3 to TRBJ2-3; 7 nucleotides match TRBD1. The CDR3 is made up of 16 amino acids. Germline CDR1 and CDR2: ENHRY and SYGVKD. The J segment lost 2 bases and the V segment lost 5 bases, leaving 10 bases of the junction unmatched. The CDR3 DNA follows: TGTGCCATCAGTCCTCAACAGGGGAGTGTCACAGATACGCAGTATTTT. Translating gives CAISPQQGSVTDTQYF.

In DNA form, the CDR3 reads TGTGCCAGCAGCTTGAGCACAGGAGATAATGAAAAACTGTTTTTT. Its protein is CASSLSTGDNEKLFF. J is TRBJ1-4 and V is TRBV5-4; possibly TRBD1 for D (5 bases). Trimming took 1 base from V and 4 from J, leaving 11 bases between them. The CDR3 is 15 residues long. The V gene's germline CDR1 is SGHNT and CDR2 YYREEE (reference sequence).

The chain has TRBV30 and TRBJ2-3; TRBD2 aligns across 10 bases. Germline CDR1 reads GTSNPN; CDR2 reads SVGIG (reference sequence). J was trimmed by 7 bases and V by 2 bases; bases with no gene match: 15. The CDR3 length is 17 residues. Here the CDR3 reads CAWSHPSGAGGPYTQYF. The CDR3 bases are TGTGCCTGGAGTCACCCCTCCGGAGCGGGAGGGCCGTATACGCAGTATTTT.

This clone was seen only once. The rearrangement uses TRBV13 and TRBJ2-5; TRBD2 is a possible D gene (6 bases). Germline V CDR1 and CDR2: PRHDT, FYEKMQ (reference sequence). The CDR3 length is 11 residues. V lost 5 bases and J lost 9, with 10 bases in between. The CDR3 sequence: CASSLGGSQYF. The CDR3 coding sequence is TGTGCCAGCAGCCTTGGGGGGTCCCAGTACTTC.

The rearrangement links TRBV5-6 to TRBJ2-1; 7 bases map to TRBD1. This CDR3 is built from 16 residues. After removal of 3 bases from V and 7 bases from J, the junction contained 13 bases not matched to a gene. Germline V CDR1 and CDR2: SGHDT, YYEEEE. Written as DNA, the CDR3 is TGTGCCAGCAGCTGGTCAGGACAGGTAATCATGAATGAGCAGTTCTTC. Translation gives CASSWSGQVIMNEQFF.

The CDR3 is CASRLAGTGTLSLSYNEQFF. The CDR3 bases are TGTGCAAGTCGCTTAGCGGGGACAGGGACTTTATCCCTCTCCTACAATGAGCAGTTCTTC. V is TRBV12-2 and J is TRBJ2-1; the table's D call, TRBD1, was not checked against the DNA. TRBV12-2 is described as a pseudogene. This CDR3 contains 20 residues.

The V and J genes are TRBV9 and TRBJ2-3; D is unclear. CDR3 length: 12 amino acids. Trimming shortened V by 4 bases and J by 9 bases, and 12 bases separated the two germline ends. Germline CDR1 is SGDLS and CDR2 is YYNGEE. The CDR3 DNA follows: TGTGCCAGCAGCCCTCCGGCGGAGACGCAGTATTTT. The encoded protein is CASSPPAETQYF. The variable domain in full, completed from reference TRBV9 and TRBJ2-3, reads DSGVTQTPKHLITATGQRVTLRCSPRSGDLSVYWYQQSLDQGLQFLIQYYNGEERAKGNILERFSAQQFPDLHSELNLSSLELGDSALYFCASSPPAETQYFGPGTRLTVL.

The gene calls are TRBV7-2 and TRBJ2-6, with TRBD2 identical over 12 bases. CDR3 length: 16 amino acids. Losses at the gene ends were 6 bases for V and 4 bases for J; bases not matched to a gene: 4. Germline V gene lookup returns CDR1 SGHTA and CDR2 FQGNSA. The CDR3 nucleotides are TGTGCCAGCAGTCTAGCGGGAGGGGACGGGGCCAACGTCCTGACTTTC. This sequence encodes CASSLAGGDGANVLTF.

This clone has a handful of counts. The rearrangement uses TRBV5-1 and TRBJ2-7; TRBD2 matches at 11 bases. The junction had 7 bases not matched to a gene; V was cut back by 0 bases and J by 5 bases. Germline loops: CDR1 SGHRS, CDR2 YFSETQ. CDR3 length: 16 amino acids. CDR3 loop: CASSLVALAGGNEQYF. The CDR3 bases are TGCGCCAGCAGCTTGGTTGCCCTAGCGGGAGGAAACGAGCAGTACTTC.

This clone was found a few times. This chain links TRBV5-1 with TRBJ1-4; D is uncertain. The V and J ends lost 0 bases and 1 base respectively, with 7 bases between them. The CDR3 runs to 15 residues. Germline CDR1 SGHRS, CDR2 YFSETQ. This chain's CDR3 is CASSLVSLTNEKLFF. The CDR3 nucleotides are TGCGCCAGCAGCTTGGTTTCCCTAACTAATGAAAAACTGTTTTTT.

V and J are TRBV18 and TRBJ2-7; D is perhaps TRBD1 (7 bases). The CDR3 totals 15 residues. V lost 3 bases and J lost 5, with 17 bases in between. The germline V gene has CDR1 KGHSH and CDR2 LQKENI. CDR3 bases: TGTGCCAGCTCACCCAACAGGGGCTGGGGGGACGAGCAGTACTTC. As protein: CASSPNRGWGDEQYF.

The DNA of the CDR3 is TGTGCCAGCAGCTTACAGGGTAACTATGGCTACACCTTC. Residues: CASSLQGNYGYTF. The chain joins TRBV13 to TRBJ1-2, with TRBD1 as a possible D gene (5 bases). Trimming pared 2 bases from V and 1 base from J, leaving 5 bases between. Germline CDR1 reads PRHDT; CDR2 reads FYEKMQ (reference sequence). This CDR3 has 13 amino acids.

This clone has a handful of counts. The chain carries TRBV7-9 and TRBJ1-4; 7 positions match TRBD1. Germline V gene sequence: CDR1 SEHNR, CDR2 FQNEAQ (reference sequence). J lost 3 bases, V lost 5 bases, and 9 bases had no gene match. The CDR3 totals 16 residues. CDR3 in DNA: TGTGCCAGCAGCCTGACAGGGTATATGGCTAATGAAAAACTGTTTTTT. It translates to CASSLTGYMANEKLFF.

This clone was seen only a few times. The CDR3 loop is CASSPLGSAPYEQYF. The CDR3 DNA reads as TGTGCCAGCTCCCCATTGGGCTCAGCCCCCTACGAGCAGTACTTC. The rearrangement joins TRBV18 to TRBJ2-7; D call uncertain. CDR3 length: 15 amino acids. Germline CDR1 and CDR2: KGHSH and LQKENI. Trimming took 6 bases from V and 2 from J, leaving 17 bases between them.

DNA for the CDR3: TGTGCCAGCAGCTTAGTAGCTTCGGGAGAGGCTGGCGATGAGCAGTTCTTC. Protein sequence: CASSLVASGEAGDEQFF. This chain links TRBV7-9 with TRBJ2-1; possible D gene TRBD2, 6 bases. Germline-derived CDR1 and CDR2 are SEHNR and FQNEAQ (reference sequence). The V and J ends lost 1 base and 8 bases respectively, with 21 bases between them. The CDR3 is made up of 17 amino acids. The whole variable domain, filled in from reference TRBV7-9 and TRBJ2-1, reads DTGVSQNPRHKITKRGQNVTFRCDPISEHNRLYWYRQTLGQGPEFLTYFQNEAQLEKSRLLSDRFSAERPKGSFSTLEIQRTEQGDSAMYLCASSLVASGEAGDEQFFGPGTRLTVL.

The table lists this clone with a few counts. This sequence joins TRBV7-8 and TRBJ2-2, with 7 bases identical to TRBD1. Germline CDR1 reads SGHVS; CDR2 reads FQNEAQ. J lost 8 bases, V lost 0 bases, and 6 bases had no gene match. This CDR3 is 15 amino acids long. The CDR3, as DNA: TGTGCCAGCAGCTTAGCAGATACAGGGGTTGGGGAGCTGTTTTTT. This codes for CASSLADTGVGELFF.

The gene calls are TRBV11-2 and TRBJ2-7; 8 nucleotides align to TRBD1. V shed 3 bases and J 5 bases; nucleotides not matched to a gene: 3. CDR1 and CDR2 from the germline V gene are SGHAT and FQNNGV. This CDR3 contains 13 residues. Written as DNA, the CDR3 is TGTGCCAGCAGCTTGGACAGGGCGAACGAGCAGTACTTC. Protein: CASSLDRANEQYF.

This chain's CDR3 is CASTFGIGGLNSPLHF. As DNA, the CDR3 is TGTGCCAGCACCTTCGGGATAGGGGGCCTCAATTCACCCCTCCACTTT. The rearrangement uses TRBV27 and TRBJ1-6, with 7 bases identical to TRBD1. After removal of 7 bases from V and 7 bases from J, the junction contained 13 bases not matched to a gene. The CDR3 contains 16 residues. The germline gives CDR1 MNHEY, CDR2 SMNVEV (reference sequence).

This chain connects TRBV9 to TRBJ2-7; 7 nucleotides line up with TRBD1. V was clipped by 2 bases and J by 6 bases; unmatched bases: 8. The length of the CDR3 is 14 residues. Germline CDR1 SGDLS, CDR2 YYNGEE. This CDR3 is CASSVQGGGSEQYF. The CDR3 DNA reads as TGTGCCAGCAGCGTTCAAGGGGGCGGGTCCGAGCAGTACTTC.